The sequence of this T cell receptor beta chain was determined in a study of CD8 T cells in Susac syndrome. Overall study: Sequencing included Susac syndrome patients, more than five of them with active disease and fewer than 10 in remission. Findings and limits, study-wide: The CD4+ T cell repertoires in Susac syndrome were not clonally expanded.

This clonotype was observed a few times. The antigen remains unidentified. Germline loops: CDR1 LNHDA, CDR2 SQIVND (reference sequence). The CDR3 consists of 13 residues. Trimming left V 6 bases short and J 2 bases short, with 10 bases between. RNA in amounts of about 0.45 to 1 ug was reverse transcribed with random hexamers. MiXCR, applied by TCRdb to the immunoSEQ multiplex PCR reads, yields one record per CDR3 protein. The table has about 150,000 distinct CDR3 sequences, roughly 95% seen once. Sequencing was carried out using CD4+ T cells from PBMCs. This sequence joins TRBV19 and TRBJ1-2, with D uncertain. The sequence was collected from a human donor with Susac syndrome. CDR3 amino acids: CASSPTPNYGYTF. CDR3 nucleotide sequence: TGTGCCAGTAGCCCGACCCCAAACTATGGCTACACCTTC. The full variable domain, completed using reference TRBV19 and TRBJ1-2, is DGGITQSPKYLFRKEGQNVTLSCEQNLNHDAMYWYRQDPGQGLRLIYYSQIVNDFQKGDIAEGYSVSREKKESFPLTVTSAQKNPTAFYLCASSPTPNYGYTFGSGTRLTVV.